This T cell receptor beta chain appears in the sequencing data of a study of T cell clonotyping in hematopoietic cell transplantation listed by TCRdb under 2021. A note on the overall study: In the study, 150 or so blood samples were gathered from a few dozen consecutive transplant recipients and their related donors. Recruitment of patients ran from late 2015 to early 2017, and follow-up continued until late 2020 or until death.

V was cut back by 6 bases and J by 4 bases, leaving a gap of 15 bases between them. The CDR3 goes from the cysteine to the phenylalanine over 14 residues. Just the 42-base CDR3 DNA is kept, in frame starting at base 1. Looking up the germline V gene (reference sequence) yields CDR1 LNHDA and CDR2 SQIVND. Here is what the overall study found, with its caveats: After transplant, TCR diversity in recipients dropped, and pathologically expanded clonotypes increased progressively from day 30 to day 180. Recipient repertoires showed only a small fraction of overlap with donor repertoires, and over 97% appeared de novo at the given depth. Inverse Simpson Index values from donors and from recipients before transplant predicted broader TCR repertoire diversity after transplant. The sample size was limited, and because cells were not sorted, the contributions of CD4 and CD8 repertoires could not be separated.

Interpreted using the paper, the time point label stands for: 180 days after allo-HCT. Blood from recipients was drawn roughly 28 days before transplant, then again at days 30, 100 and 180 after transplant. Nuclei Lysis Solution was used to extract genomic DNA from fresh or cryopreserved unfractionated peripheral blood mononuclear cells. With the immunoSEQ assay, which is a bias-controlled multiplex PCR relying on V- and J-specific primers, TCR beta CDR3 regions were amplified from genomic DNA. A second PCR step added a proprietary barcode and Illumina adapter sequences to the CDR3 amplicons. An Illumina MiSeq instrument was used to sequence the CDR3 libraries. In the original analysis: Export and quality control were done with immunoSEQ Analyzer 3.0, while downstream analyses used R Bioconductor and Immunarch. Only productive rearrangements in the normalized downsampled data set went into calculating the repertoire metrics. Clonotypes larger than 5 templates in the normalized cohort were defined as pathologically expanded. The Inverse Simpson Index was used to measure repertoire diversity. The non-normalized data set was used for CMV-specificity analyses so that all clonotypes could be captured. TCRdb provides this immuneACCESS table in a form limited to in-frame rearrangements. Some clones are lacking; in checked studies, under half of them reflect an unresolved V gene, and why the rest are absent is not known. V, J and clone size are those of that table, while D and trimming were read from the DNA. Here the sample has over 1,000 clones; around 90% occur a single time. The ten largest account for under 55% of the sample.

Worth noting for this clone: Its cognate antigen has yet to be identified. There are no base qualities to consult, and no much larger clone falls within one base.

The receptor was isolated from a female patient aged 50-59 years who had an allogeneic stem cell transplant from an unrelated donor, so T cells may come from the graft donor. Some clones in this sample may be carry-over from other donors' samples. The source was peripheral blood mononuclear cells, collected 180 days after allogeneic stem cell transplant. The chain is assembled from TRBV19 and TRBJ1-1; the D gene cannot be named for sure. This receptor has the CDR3 CASRGIRTPTEAFF. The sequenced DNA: TGTGCCAGTAGGGGGATCCGAACCCCCACTGAAGCTTTCTTT. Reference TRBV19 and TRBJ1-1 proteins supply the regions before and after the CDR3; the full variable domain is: DGGITQSPKYLFRKEGQNVTLSCEQNLNHDAMYWYRQDPGQGLRLIYYSQIVNDFQKGDIAEGYSVSREKKESFPLTVTSAQKNPTAFYLCASRGIRTPTEAFFGQGTRLTVV.